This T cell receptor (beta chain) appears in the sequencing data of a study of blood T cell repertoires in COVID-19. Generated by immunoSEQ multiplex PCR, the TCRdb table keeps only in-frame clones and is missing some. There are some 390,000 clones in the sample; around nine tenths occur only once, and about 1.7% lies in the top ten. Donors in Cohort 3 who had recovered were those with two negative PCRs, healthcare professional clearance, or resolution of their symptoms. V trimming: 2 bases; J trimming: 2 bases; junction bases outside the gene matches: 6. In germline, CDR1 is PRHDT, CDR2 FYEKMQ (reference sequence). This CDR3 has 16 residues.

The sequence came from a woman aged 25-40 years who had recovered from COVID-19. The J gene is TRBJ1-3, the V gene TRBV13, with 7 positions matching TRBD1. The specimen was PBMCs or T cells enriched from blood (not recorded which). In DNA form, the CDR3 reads TGTGCCAGCAGCTTAAGGGGGCTGGTTGCTGGAAACACCATATATTTT. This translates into CASSLRGLVAGNTIYF.